The 28 T cell receptor beta chains below come from one sample, sequenced in a study of T cell changes during pregnancy in multiple sclerosis. Only in-frame clones appear in the TCRdb table, and some are missing; sequencing was by immunoSEQ multiplex PCR. Of about 48,000 clones in the sample, around 92% were seen once. Material: CD4+ T cells from peripheral blood mononuclear cells, obtained in the second trimester of pregnancy. These receptor sequences come from a female donor in good health, enrolled as a control in a pregnancy study.

The chain joins TRBV25-1 to TRBJ2-5; 11 bases are shared with TRBD2. The CDR3 is 13 residues long. Unmatched junction bases numbered 0, after V lost 4 bases and J lost 5 bases. CDR1 is MGHDK and CDR2 is SYGVNS in the germline V gene. The CDR3 DNA sequence: TGTGCCAGCAGTGTAGCGGGAGGGGAGACCCAGTACTTC. It encodes CASSVAGGETQYF.

V is TRBV6-5 and J is TRBJ1-1; D not resolved. The CDR3 length is 14 residues. Per the germline V gene, CDR1 is MNHEY and CDR2 is SVGAGI. Trimming cost V 6 bases and J 0 bases, with 11 bases left between them. CDR3 bases: TGTGCCAGCAGCCCACCTTCAGTGAACACTGAAGCTTTCTTT. It encodes CASSPPSVNTEAFF.

The V and J genes are TRBV27 and TRBJ2-3; 14 bases fit TRBD2. Per germline, CDR1 MNHEY and CDR2 SMNVEV (reference sequence). The CDR3 has 14 residues. Unmatched junction bases numbered 8, after V lost 5 bases and J lost 13 bases. For the CDR3, the DNA is TGTGCCAGCAGTCAGGGACTAGCGGGAGCGAAGGAGTATTTT. Translating gives CASSQGLAGAKEYF.

The CDR3 DNA reads as TGTGCCAGCAATCAGGGGCGGAACACCGGGGAGCTGTTTTTT. Encoded protein: CASNQGRNTGELFF. The V gene is TRBV6-5, the J gene TRBJ2-2, with D tentatively TRBD1 (6 bases). CDR1 and CDR2 from the germline V gene are MNHEY and SVGAGI. The CDR3 loop spans 14 amino acids. Trimming shortened V by 7 bases and J by 1 base, and 10 bases separated the two germline ends.

The chain couples TRBV25-1 to TRBJ1-1; tentatively, D is TRBD1 (5 bases). The CDR3 loop spans 15 amino acids. Germline CDR1 is MGHDK and CDR2 is SYGVNS. Trimming cost V 2 bases and J 4 bases, with 14 bases left between them. CDR3 sequence: CASSEAGRGGTEAFF. DNA for the CDR3: TGTGCCAGCAGTGAAGCGGGGAGGGGAGGCACTGAAGCTTTCTTT. Full variable domain (missing parts from reference TRBV25-1 and TRBJ1-1): EADIYQTPRYLVIGTGKKITLECSQTMGHDKMYWYQQDPGMELHLIHYSYGVNSTEKGDLSSESTVSRIRTEHFPLTLESARPSHTSQYLCASSEAGRGGTEAFFGQGTRLTVV.

The rearrangement joins TRBV28 to TRBJ1-4, with a possible D match to TRBD1 (5 bases). V lost 7 bases and J 1 base, leaving 7 bases between the germline ends. The CDR3 sequence is 13 residues long. Germline V CDR1 and CDR2: MDHEN, SYDVKM. The DNA for the CDR3 is TGTGCCAGCATGGGGGGAACTAATGAAAAACTGTTTTTT. This encodes CASMGGTNEKLFF.

The chain uses TRBV5-6 and TRBJ2-2; TRBD2 matches 8 bases. Trimming removed 0 bases from V and 3 bases from J; junction bases left unmatched: 4. This CDR3 contains 16 residues. Germline assignment: CDR1 SGHDT and CDR2 YYEEEE. Here the CDR3 reads CASSLESGSYTGELFF. CDR3 nucleotides: TGTGCCAGCAGCTTGGAAAGCGGGAGTTACACCGGGGAGCTGTTTTTT.

The rearrangement joins TRBV5-6 to TRBJ1-4; 10 bases align to TRBD1. After removal of 6 bases from V and 5 bases from J, the junction contained 4 bases not matched to a gene. CDR1 and CDR2 (germline): SGHDT, YYEEEE. The CDR3 extends over 14 amino acids. The CDR3 here is CASTDRGPNEKLFF. CDR3 DNA: TGTGCCAGCACCGACAGGGGGCCAAATGAAAAACTGTTTTTT.

The chain is built from TRBV10-1 and TRBJ2-3, with D possibly TRBD2 on 6 matching bases. V was clipped by 3 bases and J by 6 bases, with 13 bases between them. CDR3 size: 14 residues. Germline V gene sequence: CDR1 WNHNN, CDR2 SYGVQD (reference sequence). CDR3: CASSEQVGGDTQYF. In nucleotides, the CDR3 is TGCGCCAGCAGTGAACAGGTTGGGGGGGATACGCAGTATTTT.

This chain connects TRBV6-5 to TRBJ1-4; tentatively, D is TRBD1 (6 bases). Germline CDR1 and CDR2: MNHEY and SVGAGI. V was pared by 8 bases and J by 3 bases, with 7 bases between. The CDR3 covers 12 residues. As DNA, the CDR3 is TGTGCCAGCGGGGGCCCTAATGAAAAACTGTTTTTT. Protein product: CASGGPNEKLFF.

The chain uses TRBV28 and TRBJ2-1; 10 bases align to TRBD2. V lost 7 bases, J lost 6 bases, and 12 bases stayed unmatched. The CDR3 covers 16 residues. Germline CDR1 and CDR2: MDHEN and SYDVKM. The CDR3, as DNA: TGTGCCAGCATAGAGCGGGAGGGCCAGGGGGGCAATGAGCAGTTCTTC. This translates into CASIEREGQGGNEQFF.

This sequence joins TRBV11-2 and TRBJ2-4; D may be TRBD2 (5 bases). CDR3 length equals 14 residues. Germline V gene data show CDR1 as SGHAT and CDR2 as FQNNGV. Trimming removed 2 bases from V and 1 base from J, with 6 bases in between. In DNA, the CDR3 is TGTGCCAGCAGCTTACAGCGGGCCAAAAACATTCAGTACTTC. Translated, it gives CASSLQRAKNIQYF.

The rearrangement uses TRBV5-4 and TRBJ1-3, with D maybe TRBD1 (5 bases). Trimming removed 2 bases from V and 2 bases from J, with 8 bases in between. The V gene's germline CDR1 is SGHNT and CDR2 YYREEE (reference sequence). The CDR3 extends over 14 amino acids. The CDR3 nucleotides are TGTGCCAGCAGCTTATCAGGGACTGGAAACACCATATATTTT. It translates to CASSLSGTGNTIYF.

V is TRBV6-4 and J is TRBJ1-5; a weak D match, TRBD1 (5 bases). Trimming shortened V by 6 bases and J by 0 bases, and 12 bases separated the two germline ends. CDR3 length: 15 residues. Germline CDR1 reads MRHNA; CDR2 reads SNTAGT. CDR3 nucleotide sequence: TGTGCCAGCAGACGGGACTCAAGTAGCAATCAGCCCCAGCATTTT. This translates into CASRRDSSSNQPQHF.

The chain combines TRBV5-1 with TRBJ2-3; 12 bases are a match to TRBD1. Trimming cost V 0 bases and J 5 bases; bases outside gene matches: 4. The CDR3 has 16 amino acids. In germline, CDR1 is SGHRS, CDR2 YFSETQ. The CDR3 nucleotides read TGCGCCAGCAGCTTGGGGGACAGGGGGCATGGAGATACGCAGTATTTT. Translating gives CASSLGDRGHGDTQYF.

This clone was detected once. The rearrangement links TRBV6-1 to TRBJ1-2; D is possibly TRBD1 (6 bases). CDR3 length equals 14 residues. The germline V gene has CDR1 MNHNS and CDR2 SASEGT. The V and J ends lost 6 bases and 2 bases respectively, with 13 bases between them. The CDR3 DNA is TGTGCCAGCAGCGGTCGTACAGGGAACTATGGCTACACCTTC. The encoded protein is CASSGRTGNYGYTF.

The gene calls are TRBV2 and TRBJ2-7; maybe TRBD1 (5 bases). The germline CDR1 and CDR2 sequences are SNHLY and FYNNEI. V shed 8 bases and J shed 0 bases, with 14 bases lying between them. The CDR3 is 14 residues long. CDR3: CASGAEMGSYEQYF. CDR3 bases: TGTGCCAGCGGGGCGGAGATGGGCTCCTACGAGCAGTACTTC.

The chain joins TRBV11-2 to TRBJ1-1; 7 bases align to TRBD1. Trimming removed 0 bases from V and 2 bases from J; junction bases left unmatched: 15. This CDR3 spans 19 amino acids. CDR1 and CDR2 (germline): SGHAT, FQNNGV. The CDR3 coding sequence is TGTGCCAGCAGCTTAGAGAGGGGGCGCCGTGTGAAGCTCAACACTGAAGCTTTCTTT. Translated: CASSLERGRRVKLNTEAFF.

The chain uses TRBV19 and TRBJ1-1, with 9 positions matching TRBD1. Looked up from germline, CDR1 is LNHDA and CDR2 is SQIVND (reference sequence). Germline trimming cut 5 bases from V and 10 bases from J; bases unmatched to any gene: 8. The CDR3 is 13 residues long. The CDR3 loop is CASSPTGTGSAFF. CDR3 coding DNA: TGTGCCAGTAGTCCCACCGGGACAGGGTCAGCTTTCTTT.

The rearrangement uses TRBV28 and TRBJ1-2; 11 bases match TRBD1. The CDR3 is 14 amino acids. The trim removed 4 bases at V and 8 bases at J, leaving 6 bases unmatched. Germline V gene lookup returns CDR1 MDHEN and CDR2 SYDVKM. DNA of the CDR3: TGTGCCAGCAGTTCGGGACAGGGGGTAAAAGGCTACACCTTC. Its translation: CASSSGQGVKGYTF.

The chain recombines TRBV5-1 with TRBJ2-7; 7 positions agree with TRBD2. Per the germline V gene, CDR1 is SGHRS and CDR2 is YFSETQ. The trim removed 0 bases at V and 2 bases at J, leaving 8 bases unmatched. The length of the CDR3 is 16 residues. The CDR3, as DNA: TGCGCCAGCAGCTTGGGCTTCCCGGGGGGACCCTACGAGCAGTACTTC. Amino acid sequence: CASSLGFPGGPYEQYF.

The chain is built from TRBV9 and TRBJ2-5; TRBD2 is a possible D gene (6 bases). This CDR3 has 15 residues. The V end was cut by 0 bases, the J end by 13 bases, with 22 bases between. CDR1 is SGDLS and CDR2 is YYNGEE in the germline V gene. The CDR3 is CASSVADGRRGVRYF. CDR3 nucleotide sequence: TGTGCCAGCAGCGTAGCGGACGGGAGACGCGGGGTGCGGTACTTC.

The chain links TRBV28 to TRBJ2-3; D is undetermined. V was trimmed by 7 bases and J by 4 bases, leaving 12 bases between them. In germline, CDR1 is MDHEN, CDR2 SYDVKM. CDR3 length equals 13 residues. The CDR3 reads CASTPASADTQYF. CDR3 coding DNA: TGTGCCAGCACACCAGCAAGCGCAGATACGCAGTATTTT.

The rearrangement uses TRBV14 and TRBJ1-6, with D hard to call. CDR1 is SGHDN and CDR2 is FVKESK in the germline V gene. This CDR3 is 14 amino acids long. The V gene lost 0 bases and the J gene lost 6 bases, with 6 bases spanning the gap. The CDR3: CASSQEARNSPLHF. In nucleotides, the CDR3 is TGTGCCAGCAGCCAAGAAGCTCGTAATTCACCCCTCCACTTT. Full variable domain (rest looked up from reference TRBV14 and TRBJ1-6): EAGVTQFPSHSVIEKGQTVTLRCDPISGHDNLYWYRRVMGKEIKFLLHFVKESKQDESGMPNNRFLAERTGGTYSTLKVQPAELEDSGVYFCASSQEARNSPLHFGNGTRLTVT.

J is TRBJ1-1 and V is TRBV5-1; TRBD1 aligns across 7 bases. The ends lost 3 bases at V and 5 bases at J; junction bases unmatched: 4. This CDR3 region has 13 residues. CDR1 and CDR2 (germline): SGHRS, YFSETQ. DNA of the CDR3: TGCGCCAGCAGCTCATTACAGGGGACTGAAGCTTTCTTT. This translates into CASSSLQGTEAFF. Supplemented by reference TRBV5-1 and TRBJ1-1, the full variable domain reads KAGVTQTPRYLIKTRGQQVTLSCSPISGHRSVSWYQQTPGQGLQFLFEYFSETQRNKGNFPGRFSGRQFSNSRSEMNVSTLELGDSALYLCASSSLQGTEAFFGQGTRLTVV.

This chain connects TRBV2 to TRBJ2-1; 8 positions match TRBD2. This CDR3 contains 14 residues. V dropped 7 bases and J dropped 5; count of bases not matched to a gene: 7. Germline CDR1 SNHLY, CDR2 FYNNEI. The CDR3 region is CASISGSPNNEQFF. CDR3 nucleotides: TGTGCCAGCATCAGCGGGAGCCCCAACAATGAGCAGTTCTTC.

The chain uses TRBV11-3 and TRBJ2-7; D is possibly TRBD2 (5 bases). In germline, CDR1 is SGHNT, CDR2 YENEEA. The germline V and J ends were trimmed by 4 bases and 2 bases, with 12 bases remaining between them. This CDR3 spans 14 amino acids. The CDR3, as DNA: TGTGCCAGCAGCTCCCGGCGGGCCACCTACGAGCAGTACTTC. Translated, it gives CASSSRRATYEQYF.

The chain combines TRBV7-2 with TRBJ2-7; D is unclear. Germline V gene sequence: CDR1 SGHTA, CDR2 FQGNSA. This CDR3 is 14 amino acids long. V lost 0 bases to trimming and J lost 5 bases, with 11 bases between them. The DNA for the CDR3 is TGTGCCAGCAGCTTAGCCCTATTCAGCGACGAGCAGTACTTC. Its translation: CASSLALFSDEQYF. Full variable domain (rest looked up from reference TRBV7-2 and TRBJ2-7): GAGVSQSPSNKVTEKGKDVELRCDPISGHTALYWYRQSLGQGLEFLIYFQGNSAPDKSGLPSDRFSAERTGGSVSTLTIQRTQQEDSAVYLCASSLALFSDEQYFGPGTRLTVT.